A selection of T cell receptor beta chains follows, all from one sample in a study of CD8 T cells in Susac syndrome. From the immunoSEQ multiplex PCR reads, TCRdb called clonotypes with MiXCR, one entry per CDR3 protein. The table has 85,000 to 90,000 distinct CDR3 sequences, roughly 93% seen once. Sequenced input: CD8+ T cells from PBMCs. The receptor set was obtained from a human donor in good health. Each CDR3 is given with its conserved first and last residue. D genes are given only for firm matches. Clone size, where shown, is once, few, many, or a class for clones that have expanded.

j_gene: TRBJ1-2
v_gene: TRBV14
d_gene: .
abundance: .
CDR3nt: TGTGCCAGCAGCCAGACAGCTAACTATGGCTACACCTTC
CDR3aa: CASSQTANYGYTF

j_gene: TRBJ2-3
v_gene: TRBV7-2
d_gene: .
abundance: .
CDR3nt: TGTGCCAGCAGCTTGATTCTTACAGATACGCAGTATTTT
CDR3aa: CASSLILTDTQYF

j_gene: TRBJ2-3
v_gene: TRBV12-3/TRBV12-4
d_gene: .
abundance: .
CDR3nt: TGTGCCAGCAGTTTCGAGGGGGGTGCAGATACGCAGTATTTT
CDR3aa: CASSFEGGADTQYF

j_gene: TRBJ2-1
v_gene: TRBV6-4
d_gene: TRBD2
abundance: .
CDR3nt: TGTGCCAGCAGTGACTCTAGCGGGGGGGCCAATGAGCAGTTCTTC
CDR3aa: CASSDSSGGANEQFF

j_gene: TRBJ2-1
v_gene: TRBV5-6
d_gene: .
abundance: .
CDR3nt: TGTGCCAGCAGTTCGCCGGCGTCCCAGAGGAAGCAGTTCTTC
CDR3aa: CASSSPASQRKQFF

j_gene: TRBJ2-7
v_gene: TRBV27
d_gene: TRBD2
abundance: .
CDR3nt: TGTGCCAGCAGTTTTCTGGGGGGGTCCTACGAGCAGTACTTC
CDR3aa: CASSFLGGSYEQYF

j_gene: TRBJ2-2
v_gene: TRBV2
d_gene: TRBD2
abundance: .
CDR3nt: TGTGCCAGCAGTGGAATAGCGGGGGTCAACACCGGGGAGCTGTTTTTT
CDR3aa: CASSGIAGVNTGELFF

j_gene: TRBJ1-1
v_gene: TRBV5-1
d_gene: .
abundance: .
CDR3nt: TGCGCCAGCAGCTTCCTTGGGCAGGTGGAGATGAACACTGAAGCTTTCTTT
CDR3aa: CASSFLGQVEMNTEAFF

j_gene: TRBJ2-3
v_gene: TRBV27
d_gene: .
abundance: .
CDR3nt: TGTGTCGTGTCCCGGGAAGATACGCAGTATTTT
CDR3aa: CVVSREDTQYF

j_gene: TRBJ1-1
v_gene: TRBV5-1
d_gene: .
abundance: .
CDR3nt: TGCGCCAGCAGCTTGGACGGACTCATGAACACTGAAGCTTTCTTT
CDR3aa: CASSLDGLMNTEAFF

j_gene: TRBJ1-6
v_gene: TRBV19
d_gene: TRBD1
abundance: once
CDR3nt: TGTGCCAGTAGTCTCTCCGTGGGACAGGGGACACCCCTCCACTTT
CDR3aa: CASSLSVGQGTPLHF

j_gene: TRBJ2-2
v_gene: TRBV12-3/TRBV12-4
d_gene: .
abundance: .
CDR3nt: TGTGCCAGCAGCCGGGACATCGGCACCGGGGAGCTGTTTTTT
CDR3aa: CASSRDIGTGELFF

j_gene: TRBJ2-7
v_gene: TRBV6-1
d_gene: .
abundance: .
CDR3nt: TGTGCCAGCAGTGAAGGGAGGGGAAGAGTCTCATACGAGCAGTACTTC
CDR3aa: CASSEGRGRVSYEQYF

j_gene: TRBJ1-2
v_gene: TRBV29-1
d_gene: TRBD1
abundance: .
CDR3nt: TGCAGCGTTGAAGGGACAGGGTCGGAGGCTTATGGCTACACCTTC
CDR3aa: CSVEGTGSEAYGYTF

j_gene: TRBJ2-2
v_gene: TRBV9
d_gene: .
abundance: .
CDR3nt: TGTGCCAGCAGCGTAGAAGTAGACGGGGAGCTGTTTTTT
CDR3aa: CASSVEVDGELFF

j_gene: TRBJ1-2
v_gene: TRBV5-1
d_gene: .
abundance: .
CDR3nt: TGCGCCAGCAGCTCCTCCGGGGGCATCTATGGCTACACCTTC
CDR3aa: CASSSSGGIYGYTF

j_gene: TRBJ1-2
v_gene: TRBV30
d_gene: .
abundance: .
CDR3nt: TGTGCCTGGAGGGGTGGTCTGGACTATGGCTACACCTTC
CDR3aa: CAWRGGLDYGYTF

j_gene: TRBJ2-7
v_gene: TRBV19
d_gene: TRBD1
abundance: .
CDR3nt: TGTGCCAGTAGTTTATCCGGGACAGCCTCCTACGAGCAGTACTTC
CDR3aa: CASSLSGTASYEQYF

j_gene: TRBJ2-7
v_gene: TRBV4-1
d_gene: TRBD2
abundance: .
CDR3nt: TGCGCCAGCAGCCACCTACTAGCGGGGCCCTACGAGCAGTACTTC
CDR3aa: CASSHLLAGPYEQYF

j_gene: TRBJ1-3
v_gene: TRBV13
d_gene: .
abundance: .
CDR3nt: TGTGCCAGCAGCCGGATCTCTGGAAACACCATATATTTT
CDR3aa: CASSRISGNTIYF

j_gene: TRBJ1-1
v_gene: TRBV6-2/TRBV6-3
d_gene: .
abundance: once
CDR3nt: TGTGCCAGCATCCGACAGCAGAACACTGAAGCTTTCTTT
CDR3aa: CASIRQQNTEAFF

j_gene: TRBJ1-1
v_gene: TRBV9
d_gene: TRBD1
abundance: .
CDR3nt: TGTGCCAGCAGCGTTGGGACAGGGGGCGCGGGCACTGAAGCTTTCTTT
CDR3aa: CASSVGTGGAGTEAFF

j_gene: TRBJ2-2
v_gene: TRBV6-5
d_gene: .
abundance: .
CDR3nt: TGTGCCAGCAGTTCTCCTGAGATGAACACCGGGGAGCTGTTTTTT
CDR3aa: CASSSPEMNTGELFF

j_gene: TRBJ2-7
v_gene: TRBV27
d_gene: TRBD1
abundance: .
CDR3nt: TGTGCCAGCAGTTTCCTCGGACAGGTGAAGACTGGAGAGCAGTACTTC
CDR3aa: CASSFLGQVKTGEQYF

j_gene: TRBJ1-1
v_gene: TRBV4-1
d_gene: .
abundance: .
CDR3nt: TGCGCCAGCAGCCAAGGTCTTTCGCCCCCGAACACTGAAGCTTTCTTT
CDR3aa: CASSQGLSPPNTEAFF

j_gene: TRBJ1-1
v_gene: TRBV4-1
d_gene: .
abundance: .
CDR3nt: TGCGCCAGCAGCCAAGTGCGGAGGGTTCGTGAAGCTTTCTTT
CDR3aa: CASSQVRRVREAFF

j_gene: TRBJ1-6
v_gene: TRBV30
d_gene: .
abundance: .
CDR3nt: TGTGCCTGGAGTTCGGGGTATAATTCACCCCTCCACTTT
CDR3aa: CAWSSGYNSPLHF

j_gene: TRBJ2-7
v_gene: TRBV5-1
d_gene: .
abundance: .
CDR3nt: TGCGCCAGCAGCGTCGCCCACGAGCAGTACTTC
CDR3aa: CASSVAHEQYF

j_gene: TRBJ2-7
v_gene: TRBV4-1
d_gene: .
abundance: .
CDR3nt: TGCGCCAGCAGCCAATACCAGGGATTTTACTACGAGCAGTACTTC
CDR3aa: CASSQYQGFYYEQYF

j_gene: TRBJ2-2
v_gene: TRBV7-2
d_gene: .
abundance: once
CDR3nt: TGTGCCAGCAGCTTAAGATCAACGTCCGGCGGCGGGGAGCTGTTTTTT
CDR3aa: CASSLRSTSGGGELFF

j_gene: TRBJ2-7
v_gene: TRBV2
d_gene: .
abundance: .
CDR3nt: TGTGCCAGCAGGGGGGGACGGCAGTACTTC
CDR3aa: CASRGGRQYF

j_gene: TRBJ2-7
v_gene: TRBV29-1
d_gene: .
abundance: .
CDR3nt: TGCAGCGTTGGTTCAGGGGCCTACGAGCAGTACTTC
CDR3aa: CSVGSGAYEQYF

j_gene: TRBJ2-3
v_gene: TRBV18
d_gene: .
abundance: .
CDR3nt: TGTGCCAGCTCACTAAGCCGAGAATCTTTGACACTGGAGACAGATACGCAGTATTTT
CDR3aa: CASSLSRESLTLETDTQYF

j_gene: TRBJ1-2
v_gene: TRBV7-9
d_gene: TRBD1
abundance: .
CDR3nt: TGTGCCAGCACCCTGGACAGGGGATATGGCTACACCTTC
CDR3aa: CASTLDRGYGYTF

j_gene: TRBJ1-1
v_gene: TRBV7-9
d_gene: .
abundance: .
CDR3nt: TGTGCCAGCAGCTCTCTCGAGGGGGGGAACACTGAAGCTTTCTTT
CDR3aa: CASSSLEGGNTEAFF